Listed below are T cell receptor beta chains from one sample, sequenced in a study of cytomegalovirus exposure and HLA in healthy donors. The data were produced by immunoSEQ multiplex PCR, yet TCRdb's version contains in-frame clones alone and is incomplete. Of over 95,000 clones in the sample, over 65% were seen once. Sequencing was done on a sample of PBMCs. These receptors came from a female donor in good health and CMV-seronegative. The CDR3 runs from the conserved cysteine through the conserved F or W. A D gene is named only where the DNA matches it firmly. Only some rows state a clone size, as once, few, many or a class for expanded clones.

13	NA	TRBD1	TRBV6-5	TRBJ2-7	CASSRDSVGEQYF	TGTGCCAGCAGCCGGGACAGCGTCGGCGAGCAGTACTTC
15	NA	NA	TRBV6-5	TRBJ1-5	CASSYSASSNQPQHF	TGTGCCAGCAGTTACTCGGCCAGTAGCAATCAGCCCCAGCATTTT
14	NA	TRBD2	TRBV27	TRBJ2-7	CASSLSGGSHEQYF	TGTGCCAGCAGTTTAAGCGGGGGGTCCCACGAGCAGTACTTC
12	NA	NA	TRBV19	TRBJ1-1	CASSTGFTEAFF	TGTGCCAGTTCTACAGGATTCACTGAAGCTTTCTTT
15	few	NA	TRBV18	TRBJ1-4	CASSPSTGNNEKLFF	TGTGCCAGCTCACCATCAACAGGGAATAATGAAAAACTGTTTTTT
17	few	TRBD2	TRBV9	TRBJ2-3	CASSATLAGVVTDTQYF	TGTGCCAGCAGCGCAACCCTAGCGGGGGTGGTAACAGATACGCAGTATTTT
15	NA	NA	TRBV15	TRBJ2-7	CATSRETGTTYEQYF	TGTGCCACCAGCAGAGAGACCGGGACAACCTACGAGCAGTACTTC
13	NA	TRBD1	TRBV5-4	TRBJ2-7	CASIGTGAGEQYF	TGTGCCAGCATCGGGACAGGAGCTGGCGAGCAGTACTTC
15	NA	TRBD1	TRBV7-9	TRBJ1-2	CASSPVGTAIYGYTF	TGTGCCAGCAGCCCCGTTGGGACAGCTATCTATGGCTACACCTTC
14	few	TRBD1	TRBV19	TRBJ1-6	CATQPGQGFSPLHF	TGTGCCACGCAACCGGGACAGGGCTTTTCACCCCTCCACTTT
16	few	NA	TRBV5-1	TRBJ2-3	CASSRRAVDSTDTQYF	TGCGCCAGCAGCCGGAGAGCGGTAGATAGCACAGATACGCAGTATTTT
17	NA	NA	TRBV11-2	TRBJ1-6	CASSSQRRSSYNSPLHF	TGTGCCAGCAGCTCGCAACGGAGGAGCTCCTATAATTCACCCCTCCACTTT
15	NA	TRBD1	TRBV7-9	TRBJ2-1	CASSFTGGRDNEQFF	TGTGCCAGCAGCTTTACAGGGGGCCGGGACAATGAGCAGTTCTTC
14	NA	NA	TRBV5-1	TRBJ1-1	CASSLGGANTEAFF	TGCGCCAGCAGCTTGGGGGGCGCGAACACTGAAGCTTTCTTT
13	NA	NA	TRBV30	TRBJ1-3	CAWSASSGNTIYF	TGTGCCTGGAGTGCGAGCTCTGGAAACACCATATATTTT
16	NA	NA	TRBV11-2	TRBJ1-4	CASSFISGLRERKLFF	TGTGCCAGCAGCTTCATATCAGGATTGAGAGAACGAAAACTGTTTTTT
13	NA	NA	TRBV14	TRBJ1-3	CASSQVSGNTIYF	TGTGCCAGCAGCCAAGTCAGTGGAAACACCATATATTTT
15	NA	NA	TRBV6-1	TRBJ2-7	CAIAEALLSSYEQYF	TGTGCCATCGCGGAGGCTTTATTAAGCTCCTACGAGCAGTACTTC
13	NA	NA	TRBV29-1	TRBJ1-5	CSAYEGPLGPQHF	TGCAGCGCCTACGAGGGCCCCTTAGGGCCCCAGCATTTT
14	NA	NA	TRBV27	TRBJ1-6	CASSSPGAGSPLHF	TGTGCCAGCAGCTCACCAGGGGCAGGGTCACCCCTCCACTTT
13	NA	NA	TRBV19	TRBJ2-5	CASSGQGRETQYF	TGTGCCAGTAGTGGTCAGGGGAGAGAGACCCAGTACTTC
13	NA	TRBD2	TRBV29-1	TRBJ2-3	CSVGLAGGDTQYF	TGCAGCGTTGGACTAGCGGGGGGGGATACGCAGTATTTT
13	NA	NA	TRBV13	TRBJ2-5	CASSLWAGETQYF	TGTGCCAGCAGCTTATGGGCTGGGGAGACCCAGTACTTC
12	NA	NA	TRBV11-2	TRBJ2-7	CASSLEGYEQYF	TGTGCCAGCAGCTTGGAGGGATACGAGCAGTACTTC
14	NA	NA	TRBV27	TRBJ1-1	CASSLSAEVSEAFF	TGTGCCAGCAGTTTATCCGCAGAGGTCTCTGAAGCTTTCTTT
17	NA	NA	TRBV7-8	TRBJ1-2	CASSLSRQGWSLNGYTF	TGTGCCAGCAGCTTATCTAGGCAGGGATGGAGTTTGAATGGCTACACCTTC
14	NA	NA	TRBV6-5	TRBJ1-6	CASSYSTGISPLHF	TGTGCCAGCAGTTACTCTACAGGGATCTCACCCCTCCACTTT
16	NA	NA	TRBV18	TRBJ1-6	CASSPNQGFGNSPLHF	TGTGCCAGCTCACCGAACCAGGGGTTTGGGAATTCACCCCTCCACTTT
14	NA	NA	TRBV4-3	TRBJ1-2	CASSQERGRDGYTF	TGCGCCAGCAGCCAAGAGCGGGGCAGGGATGGCTACACCTTC